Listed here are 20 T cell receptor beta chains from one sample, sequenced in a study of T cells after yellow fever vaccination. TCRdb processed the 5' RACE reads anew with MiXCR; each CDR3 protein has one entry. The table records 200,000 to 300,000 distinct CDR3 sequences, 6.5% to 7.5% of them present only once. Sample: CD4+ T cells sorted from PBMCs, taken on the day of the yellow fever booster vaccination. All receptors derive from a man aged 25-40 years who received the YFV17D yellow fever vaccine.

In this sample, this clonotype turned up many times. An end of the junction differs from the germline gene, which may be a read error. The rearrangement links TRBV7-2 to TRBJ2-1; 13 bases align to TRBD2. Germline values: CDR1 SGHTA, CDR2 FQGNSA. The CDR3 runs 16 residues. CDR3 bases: TGCGCCAGCAGCTTGGCCGGACTAGCGGGAGTAAATGAGCAGTTCTTC. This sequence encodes CASSLAGLAGVNEQFF.

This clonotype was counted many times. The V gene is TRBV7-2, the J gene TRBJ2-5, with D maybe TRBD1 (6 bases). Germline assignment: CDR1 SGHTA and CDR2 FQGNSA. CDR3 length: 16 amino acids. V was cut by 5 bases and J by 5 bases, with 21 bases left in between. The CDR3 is CASSPRGFGDYETQYF. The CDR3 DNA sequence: TGTGCCAGCAGCCCCAGGGGCTTCGGGGATTACGAGACCCAGTACTTC.

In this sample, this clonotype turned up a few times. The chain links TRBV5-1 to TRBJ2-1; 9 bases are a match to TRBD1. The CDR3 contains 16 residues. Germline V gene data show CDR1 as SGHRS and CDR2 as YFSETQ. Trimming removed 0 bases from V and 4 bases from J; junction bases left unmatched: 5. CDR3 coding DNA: TGCGCCAGCAGCTTGGTGTCTGGGACAGGGTACAATGAGCAGTTCTTC. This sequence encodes CASSLVSGTGYNEQFF.

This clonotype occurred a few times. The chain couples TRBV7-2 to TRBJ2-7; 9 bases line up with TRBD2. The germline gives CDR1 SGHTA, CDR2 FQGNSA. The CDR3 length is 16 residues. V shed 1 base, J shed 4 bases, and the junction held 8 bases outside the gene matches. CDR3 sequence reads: CASSLGGSGRGYEQYF. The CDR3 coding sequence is TGTGCCAGCAGCTTAGGGGGTAGCGGGAGAGGTTACGAGCAGTACTTC. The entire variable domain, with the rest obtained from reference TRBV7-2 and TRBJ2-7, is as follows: GAGVSQSPSNKVTEKGKDVELRCDPISGHTALYWYRQSLGQGLEFLIYFQGNSAPDKSGLPSDRFSAERTGGSVSTLTIQRTQQEDSAVYLCASSLGGSGRGYEQYFGPGTRLTVT.

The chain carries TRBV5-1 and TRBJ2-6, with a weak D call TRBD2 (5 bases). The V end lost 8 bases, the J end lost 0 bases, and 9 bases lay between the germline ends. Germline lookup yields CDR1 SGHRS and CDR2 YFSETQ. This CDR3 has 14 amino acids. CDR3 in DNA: TGCGCCAGTTCGGGGTTCTCTGGGGCCAACGTCCTGACTTTC. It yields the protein CASSGFSGANVLTF.

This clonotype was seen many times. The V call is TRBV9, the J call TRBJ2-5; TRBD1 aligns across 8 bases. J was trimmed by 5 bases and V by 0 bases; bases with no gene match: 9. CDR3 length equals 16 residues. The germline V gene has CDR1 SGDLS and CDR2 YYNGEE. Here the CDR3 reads CASSVAPPDRAETQYF. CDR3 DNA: TGTGCCAGCAGCGTAGCCCCACCGGACAGGGCGGAGACCCAGTACTTC.

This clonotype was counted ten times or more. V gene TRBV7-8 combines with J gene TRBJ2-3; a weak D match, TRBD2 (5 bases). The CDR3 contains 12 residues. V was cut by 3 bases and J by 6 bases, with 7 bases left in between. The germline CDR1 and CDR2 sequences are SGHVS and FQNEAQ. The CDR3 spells CASSFSGDTQYF. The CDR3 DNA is TGTGCCAGCAGCTTTTCGGGGGATACGCAGTATTTT.

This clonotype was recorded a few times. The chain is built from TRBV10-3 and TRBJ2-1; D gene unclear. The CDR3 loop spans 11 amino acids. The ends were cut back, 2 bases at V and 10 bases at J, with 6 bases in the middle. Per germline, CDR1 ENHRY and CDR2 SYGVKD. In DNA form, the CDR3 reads TGTGCCATCAGTGAGGGCAGGGAGCAGTTCTTC. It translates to CAISEGREQFF.

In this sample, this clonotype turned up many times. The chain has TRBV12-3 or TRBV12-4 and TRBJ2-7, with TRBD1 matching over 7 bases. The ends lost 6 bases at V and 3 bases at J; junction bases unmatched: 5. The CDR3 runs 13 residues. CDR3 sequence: CASSRDRNYEQYF. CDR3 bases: TGTGCCAGCAGCCGGGACAGAAACTACGAGCAGTACTTC.

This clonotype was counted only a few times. This CDR3 is CASSLAYGAYEQYF. CDR3 nucleotides: TGTGCCAGCAGCTTAGCATATGGGGCCTACGAGCAGTACTTC. The gene calls are TRBV7-9 and TRBJ2-7; no definite D call. V gave up 0 bases and J gave up 2 bases, with 8 bases separating them. Germline loops: CDR1 SEHNR, CDR2 FQNEAQ (reference sequence). CDR3 length equals 14 residues.

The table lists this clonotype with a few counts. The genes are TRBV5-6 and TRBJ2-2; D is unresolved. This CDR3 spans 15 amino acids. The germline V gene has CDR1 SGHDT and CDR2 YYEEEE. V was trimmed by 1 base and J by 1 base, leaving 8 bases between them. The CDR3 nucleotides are TGTGCCAGCAGCTTGAGGCCAGGGAACACCGGGGAGCTGTTTTTT. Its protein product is CASSLRPGNTGELFF.

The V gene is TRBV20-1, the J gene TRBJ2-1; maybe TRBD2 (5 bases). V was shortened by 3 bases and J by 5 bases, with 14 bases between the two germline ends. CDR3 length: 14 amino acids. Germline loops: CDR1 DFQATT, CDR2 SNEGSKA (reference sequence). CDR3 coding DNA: TGCAGTGCTAGGGCCCGCGGGTGGAACAATGAGCAGTTCTTC. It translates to CSARARGWNNEQFF.

The CDR3 here is CASSLAGGALGEQYF. As DNA, the CDR3 is TGTGCCAGCAGCTTAGCAGGAGGGGCCCTCGGCGAGCAGTACTTC. This chain connects TRBV7-2 to TRBJ2-7, with D possibly TRBD2 on 6 matching bases. The CDR3 is 15 amino acids. V shed 0 bases and J shed 6 bases, with 15 bases lying between them. The V gene's germline CDR1 is SGHTA and CDR2 FQGNSA.

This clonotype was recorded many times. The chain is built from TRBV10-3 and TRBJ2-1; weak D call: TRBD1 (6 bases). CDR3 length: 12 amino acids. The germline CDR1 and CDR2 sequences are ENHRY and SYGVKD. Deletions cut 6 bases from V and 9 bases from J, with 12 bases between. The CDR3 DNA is TGTGCCATCAGCCCCACAGGGACTGAGCAGTTCTTC. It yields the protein CAISPTGTEQFF.

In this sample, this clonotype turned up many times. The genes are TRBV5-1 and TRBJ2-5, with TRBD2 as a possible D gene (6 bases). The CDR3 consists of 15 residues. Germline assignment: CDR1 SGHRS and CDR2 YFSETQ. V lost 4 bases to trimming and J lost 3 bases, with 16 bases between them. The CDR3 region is CASSAGTGRKETQYF. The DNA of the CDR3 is TGCGCCAGCAGCGCCGGAACCGGGAGAAAAGAGACCCAGTACTTC.

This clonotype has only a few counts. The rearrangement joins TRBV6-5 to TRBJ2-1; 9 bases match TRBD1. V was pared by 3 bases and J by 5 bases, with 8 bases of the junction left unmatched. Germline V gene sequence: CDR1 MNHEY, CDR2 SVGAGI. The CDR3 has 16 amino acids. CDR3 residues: CASSYRRQGGNNEQFF. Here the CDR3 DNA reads TGTGCCAGCAGTTATCGCCGACAGGGGGGAAACAATGAGCAGTTCTTC.

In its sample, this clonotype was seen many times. CDR3 sequence: CASSWGQYKETQYF. Written as DNA, the CDR3 is TGCGCCAGCAGCTGGGGACAGTATAAAGAGACCCAGTACTTC. The chain carries TRBV5-1 and TRBJ2-5, with TRBD1 matching over 7 bases. Germline V gene lookup returns CDR1 SGHRS and CDR2 YFSETQ. V trimming: 3 bases; J trimming: 3 bases; junction bases outside the gene matches: 5. The CDR3 totals 14 residues.

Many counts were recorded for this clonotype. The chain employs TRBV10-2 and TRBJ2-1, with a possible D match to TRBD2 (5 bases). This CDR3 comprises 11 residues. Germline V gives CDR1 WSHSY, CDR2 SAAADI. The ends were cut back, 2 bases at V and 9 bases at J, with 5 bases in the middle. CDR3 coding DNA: TGCGCCAGCAGTGAGGAGGGTGAGCAGTTCTTC. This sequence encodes CASSEEGEQFF.

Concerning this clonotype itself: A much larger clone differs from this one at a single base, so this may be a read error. The chain's CDR3 is CASSVRRAANDDEQYF. The CDR3 DNA follows: TGTGCCAGCAGCGTACGACGGGCAGCGAACGACGACGAGCAGTACTTC. The rearrangement joins TRBV5-6 to TRBJ2-7; no firm D call. The CDR3 contains 16 residues. Germline lookup yields CDR1 SGHDT and CDR2 YYEEEE. V was pared by 4 bases and J by 5 bases, with 22 bases between.

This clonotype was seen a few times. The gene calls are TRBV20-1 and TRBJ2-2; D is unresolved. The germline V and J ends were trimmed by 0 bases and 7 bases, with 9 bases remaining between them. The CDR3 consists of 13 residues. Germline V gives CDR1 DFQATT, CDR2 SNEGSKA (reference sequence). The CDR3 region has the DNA TGCAGTGCTAGAGAAAGAAACCTCGGGGAGCTGTTTTTT. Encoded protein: CSARERNLGELFF.